This T cell receptor (beta chain) was identified during a study of breast tumors, draining lymph nodes, adjacent tissues. Study results and limitations: Findings are consistent with lymph node origin and intratumoral expansion of most tumor T cells. Compared with basal-like, luminal-like tumors shared significantly more repertoire with nontumor tissue. Tumor TCR diversity was below lymph nodes but above nontumor tissue. Tumor T cell lymph node origin was a supported hypothesis, not proven.

V trimming: 0 bases; J trimming: 8 bases; junction bases outside the gene matches: 8. The CDR3 totals 17 residues. Germline V gene data show CDR1 as KGHSH and CDR2 as LQKENI. This clonotype has ten or more counts. Its target is not known. Axillary draining lymph nodes of breast cancer patients supplied the node samples. TCRdb re-derived calls from the multiplex PCR reads in MiXCR, one entry per CDR3 protein. The data show about 89,000 distinct CDR3 sequences, approximately 29% seen once. The specimen was axillary lymph node tissue. The chain joins TRBV18 to TRBJ2-3, with 13 positions matching TRBD2. This sequence was found in a female donor with breast cancer. Some clones in this sample may be carry-over from other donors' samples. The CDR3 DNA sequence: TGTGCCAGCTCACCACCCGGGACTAGCGGGGCCTCGGGTACGCAGTATTTT. It encodes CASSPPGTSGASGTQYF.